The sequence of this T cell receptor (beta chain) was determined in a study of shared clonotypes between healthy human individuals. About this clone itself: Its antigen is undetermined.

The V gene end was trimmed by 0 bases and the J gene end by 5 bases; junction bases not matched to a gene: 5. Germline V gives CDR1 LNHNV, CDR2 YYDKDF (reference sequence). The CDR3 consists of 16 residues. Study-level points and caveats: Investigators expected sequencing depth to affect clonotype sharing among donors.

Repertoires were generated with immunoSEQ multiplex PCR, while TCRdb's copy carries only in-frame clones and drops some. This table holds 2 million to 2.5 million clones, over 85% found once. Sequenced input: naive CD4+ T cells from PBMCs. Regarding subset: CD45RA+ positively selected. The chain couples TRBV15 to TRBJ2-2; 8 bases agree with TRBD2. This receptor was identified in a man aged 18 to 29 in good health. Some clones in this sample may be carry-over from other donors' samples. CDR3 DNA: TGTGCCACCAGCAGAGATCGGGCTAGCGGGACCGGGGAGCTGTTTTTT. It translates to CATSRDRASGTGELFF. Filled out from reference TRBV15 and TRBJ2-2, the complete variable domain reads DAMVIQNPRYQVTQFGKPVTLSCSQTLNHNVMYWYQQKSSQAPKLLFHYYDKDFNNEADTPDNFQSRRPNTSFCFLDIRSPGLGDTAMYLCATSRDRASGTGELFFGEGSRLTVL.